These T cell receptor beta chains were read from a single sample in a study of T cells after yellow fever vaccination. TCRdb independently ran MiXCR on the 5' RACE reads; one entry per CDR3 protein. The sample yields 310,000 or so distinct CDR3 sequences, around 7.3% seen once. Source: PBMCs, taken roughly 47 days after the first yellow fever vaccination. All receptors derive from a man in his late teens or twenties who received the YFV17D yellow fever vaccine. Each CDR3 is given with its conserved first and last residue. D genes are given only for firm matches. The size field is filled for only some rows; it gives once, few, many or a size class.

cdr3_nt: TGTGCCACCAGTGGACAGAACACCGGGGAGCTGTTTTTT; cdr3_aa: CATSGQNTGELFF; j_call: TRBJ2-2; v_call: TRBV24-1; d_call: -; clone_size: -
cdr3_nt: TGTGCCAGCAGCCCTGACCCGGGACTAGTAAGGAACATTCAGTACTTC; cdr3_aa: CASSPDPGLVRNIQYF; j_call: TRBJ2-4; v_call: TRBV6-1; d_call: TRBD2; clone_size: -
cdr3_nt: TGTGCCAGCAGCTTAGTGGCGGGGGGGCTAGGGGAGACCCAGTACTTC; cdr3_aa: CASSLVAGGLGETQYF; j_call: TRBJ2-5; v_call: TRBV7-2; d_call: TRBD2; clone_size: many
cdr3_nt: TGCGCCAGCAGGGGGGCAGGGTGGACCGGGGAGCTGTTTTTT; cdr3_aa: CASRGAGWTGELFF; j_call: TRBJ2-2; v_call: TRBV10-2; d_call: -; clone_size: -
cdr3_nt: TGTGCCGGGGCGGGGGAGCCGAAGCTAGTAGCTTTCTTT; cdr3_aa: CAGAGEPKLVAFF; j_call: TRBJ1-1; v_call: TRBV28; d_call: -; clone_size: -
cdr3_nt: TGTGCCAGCAGACCTCCTGGGGGGCCAGAGACCCAGTACTTC; cdr3_aa: CASRPPGGPETQYF; j_call: TRBJ2-5; v_call: TRBV11-2; d_call: -; clone_size: few
cdr3_nt: TGTGCCAGCAGTGCACTAGCGGGGGACACCGGGGAGCTGTTTTTT; cdr3_aa: CASSALAGDTGELFF; j_call: TRBJ2-2; v_call: TRBV12-3/TRBV12-4; d_call: TRBD2; clone_size: many
cdr3_nt: TGCAGTACCTACAATAGCGGGGGGGCCAATGAGCAGTTCTTC; cdr3_aa: CSTYNSGGANEQFF; j_call: TRBJ2-1; v_call: TRBV20-1; d_call: TRBD2; clone_size: many
cdr3_nt: TGTGCCAGCAGACCAGGGGTGCGCGGGGAGCTGTTTTTT; cdr3_aa: CASRPGVRGELFF; j_call: TRBJ2-2; v_call: TRBV7-2; d_call: -; clone_size: many
cdr3_nt: TGTGCCAGTAATGGCAGGGCGGACGAGACCCAGTACTTC; cdr3_aa: CASNGRADETQYF; j_call: TRBJ2-5; v_call: TRBV19; d_call: -; clone_size: few
cdr3_nt: TGCAGTGCTAGGTTCGATGAAAAACTGTTTTTT; cdr3_aa: CSARFDEKLFF; j_call: TRBJ1-4; v_call: TRBV20-1; d_call: -; clone_size: few
cdr3_nt: TGTGGCAGCTTCAGACAAAACATTCAGTACTTC; cdr3_aa: CGSFRQNIQYF; j_call: TRBJ2-4; v_call: TRBV5-6; d_call: -; clone_size: once
cdr3_nt: TGTGCCAGCAGCCAAGATCTGGCTGGGTATAATTCACCCCTCCACTTT; cdr3_aa: CASSQDLAGYNSPLHF; j_call: TRBJ1-6; v_call: TRBV3-1; d_call: -; clone_size: few
cdr3_nt: TGTGCCAGCACCGCCCTGGGAGAAGCTTTCTTT; cdr3_aa: CASTALGEAFF; j_call: TRBJ1-1; v_call: TRBV6-5; d_call: -; clone_size: -